Included here is one T cell receptor beta chain sequence, with context. Antigen unknown. The data were obtained in a study of cytomegalovirus exposure and HLA in healthy donors. Primers: 60 Vbeta forward and 13 Jbeta reverse. Data came from immunoSEQ multiplex PCR; TCRdb stores just in-frame clones and leaves some out. The sample yields tens of thousands of clones, 78% seen once. Notes on the study in general: Rarity characterized most TCR sequences, yet some public TCRs appeared in many donors.

In nominal health when sampled, donors likely had unrecorded immune exposures nonetheless. The receptor's source is a woman in her thirties or forties in good health and CMV-seronegative. What was sequenced was PBMCs.

CDR3 loop: CASSTLRDYAYEQYF. The CDR3 DNA is TGTGCCAGCAGCACTCTAAGGGACTACGCCTACGAGCAGTACTTC. This chain connects TRBV5-8 to TRBJ2-7, with TRBD2 matching 7 bases. The V gene end was trimmed by 4 bases and the J gene end by 2 bases; junction bases not matched to a gene: 9. There are 15 residues in the CDR3. Germline V gene sequence: CDR1 SGHTS, CDR2 YDEGEE.